The 27 T cell receptor beta chains below all came from one sample that was sequenced in a study of breast tumors, draining lymph nodes, adjacent tissues. TCRdb ran MiXCR on the multiplex PCR reads and lists one entry per CDR3 protein. In the table there are approximately 13,000 distinct CDR3 sequences, around 57% of which are singletons. Sequencing was done on a sample of tumor-adjacent breast tissue. The receptor set was obtained from a female donor with breast cancer. Some clones in this sample may be carry-over from other donors' samples.

The rearrangement uses TRBV4-3 and TRBJ2-7, with 10 bases lining up with TRBD2. Germline V gene data show CDR1 as LGHNA and CDR2 as YSLEER. Trimming took 3 bases from V and 0 from J; bases not matched to a gene: 8. The CDR3 consists of 17 residues. The CDR3 sequence is CASSQRLAGASSYEQYF. CDR3 DNA: TGCGCCAGCAGCCAGAGGCTAGCGGGAGCCAGCTCCTACGAGCAGTACTTC.

The V gene is TRBV6-4, the J gene TRBJ2-1; TRBD2 aligns across 13 bases. CDR3 length equals 19 residues. V was clipped by 5 bases and J by 4 bases; unmatched bases: 14. Per germline, CDR1 MRHNA and CDR2 SNTAGT. CDR3 bases: TGTGCCAGCAGTCCTCCTGAAGGTGGGACTAGCGGGGAGTACAATGAGCAGTTCTTC. It codes for CASSPPEGGTSGEYNEQFF.

This clonotype was picked up a small number of times. The chain combines TRBV7-8 with TRBJ2-7; TRBD2 agrees at 15 bases. J gave up 2 bases and V 5 bases, and 4 bases lay outside the gene matches. Germline lookup yields CDR1 SGHVS and CDR2 FQNEAQ. The CDR3 covers 16 residues. Here the CDR3 reads CASSRRTSGGAYEQYF. As DNA, the CDR3 is TGTGCCAGCAGCCGAAGGACTAGCGGGGGGGCCTACGAGCAGTACTTC.

Concerning this clonotype: Its ends do not fully match the called genes, so a read error is possible. This chain joins TRBV11-2 and TRBJ1-2, with D hard to call. Germline loops: CDR1 SGHAT, CDR2 FQNNGV. The CDR3 spans 12 residues. In nucleotides, the CDR3 is TGTGCCAGCAGCCTCGCTAACTATGCCTACACCTTC. Protein: CASSLANYAYTF.

This clonotype was counted between two and nine times. The chain uses TRBV10-3 and TRBJ2-1, with D maybe TRBD2 (6 bases). Germline CDR1 and CDR2: ENHRY and SYGVKD. Trimming cost V 10 bases and J 10 bases, with 20 bases left between them. This CDR3 has 13 residues. DNA for the CDR3: TGTGCCAGTAAAGGGACTGGCGTCATAGAGCAGTTCTTC. Translation gives CASKGTGVIEQFF.

The V call is TRBV15, the J call TRBJ2-3; D could derive from TRBD1 or TRBD2 (5 bases each). Germline V gene sequence: CDR1 LNHNV, CDR2 YYDKDF (reference sequence). With 3 bases removed from V and 8 bases from J, the gap between germline ends came to 15 bases. The CDR3 runs to 14 residues. The CDR3 DNA reads as TGTGCCACCAGCAGCGCTCGATCTGGGGGTACGCAGTATTTT. Translating gives CATSSARSGGTQYF. Using reference TRBV15 and TRBJ2-3 for the parts outside the CDR3, the full variable domain is DAMVIQNPRYQVTQFGKPVTLSCSQTLNHNVMYWYQQKSSQAPKLLFHYYDKDFNNEADTPDNFQSRRPNTSFCFLDIRSPGLGDTAMYLCATSSARSGGTQYFGPGTRLTVL.

Concerning this clonotype: An end of the junction differs from the germline gene, which may be a read error. This sequence joins TRBV14 and TRBJ1-1; D possibly corresponds to TRBD1 (5 bases). Germline V gene sequence: CDR1 SGHDN, CDR2 FVKESK. The CDR3 is 13 amino acids. CDR3 in amino acids: CASSLTVNTDAFF. In nucleotides, the CDR3 is TGTGCCAGCAGCTTGACAGTGAACACTGATGCTTTCTTT.

This chain uses TRBV7-9 with TRBJ1-2; TRBD1 might be the D (5 bases). V was trimmed by 3 bases and J by 4 bases, leaving 9 bases between them. The CDR3 totals 13 residues. The germline gives CDR1 SEHNR, CDR2 FQNEAQ (reference sequence). The CDR3 DNA is TGTGCCAGCAGCTTGGGGCAGCGCTATGGCTACACCTTC. Its translation: CASSLGQRYGYTF.

This rearrangement joins TRBV20-1 to TRBJ1-5; TRBD1 matches 10 bases. Unmatched junction bases numbered 6, after V lost 3 bases and J lost 7 bases. This CDR3 is 14 amino acids long. Germline V gene lookup returns CDR1 DFQATT and CDR2 SNEGSKA (reference sequence). The CDR3 reads CSASRDRGRQPQHF. CDR3 in DNA: TGCAGTGCTAGCCGGGACAGGGGACGACAGCCCCAGCATTTT.

The chain employs TRBV7-2 and TRBJ1-6; D might be TRBD1 (5 bases). This CDR3 is 15 amino acids long. V was clipped by 6 bases and J by 9 bases, with 18 bases between them. Germline CDR1 is SGHTA and CDR2 is FQGNSA. CDR3 in amino acids: CASRRNGFGGSPLHF. The CDR3 DNA reads TGTGCCAGCAGACGTAACGGATTTGGGGGTTCACCCCTCCACTTT.

The CDR3 is CASSQGIAGTYEQYF. CDR3 sequence (DNA): TGTGCCAGCAGCCAGGGTATAGCGGGAACCTACGAGCAGTACTTC. The chain has TRBV4-2 and TRBJ2-7, with 8 bases lining up with TRBD2. The germline V gene encodes CDR1 LGHNA and CDR2 YNFKEQ. After removal of 3 bases from V and 2 bases from J, the junction contained 6 bases not matched to a gene. The CDR3 loop spans 15 amino acids.

The chain recombines TRBV6-2 or TRBV6-3 with TRBJ2-5; TRBD1 aligns across 8 bases. The length of the CDR3 is 15 residues. CDR1 is MNHEY and CDR2 is SVGEGT in the germline V gene. After removal of 4 bases from V and 3 bases from J, the junction contained 7 bases not matched to a gene. CDR3 amino acids: CASSWGQAQEETQYF. The CDR3 DNA is TGTGCCAGCAGTTGGGGACAGGCCCAAGAAGAGACCCAGTACTTC.

By share of the sample, this clonotype is medium-sized. This chain connects TRBV10-3 to TRBJ1-3, with unresolved D. The CDR3 runs to 13 residues. Trimming shortened V by 6 bases and J by 2 bases, and 8 bases separated the two germline ends. Germline V gene data show CDR1 as ENHRY and CDR2 as SYGVKD. The CDR3 protein is CAIRRRTGNTIYF. The CDR3 DNA reads TGTGCCATCAGGAGGAGAACTGGAAACACCATATATTTT.

This chain joins TRBV24-1 and TRBJ2-3, with TRBD2 identical over 11 bases. CDR1 is KGHDR, CDR2 SFDVKD, per germline. With V trimmed by 7 bases and J by 4 bases, 6 bases remained unmatched. CDR3 length equals 15 residues. CDR3 nucleotides: TGTGCCACCAGACTAGCGGGAGCAGTAGCAGATACGCAGTATTTT. Its protein product is CATRLAGAVADTQYF.

This chain links TRBV6-2 or TRBV6-3 with TRBJ2-3; no clear D. CDR3 length equals 14 residues. Germline CDR1 reads MNHEY; CDR2 reads SVGEGT. The V end was cut by 5 bases, the J end by 0 bases, with 9 bases between. The CDR3 reads CASSAGRSTDTQYF. DNA for the CDR3: TGTGCCAGCAGTGCCGGACGGAGCACAGATACGCAGTATTTT.

This clonotype was counted ten times or more. At one boundary the junction diverges from the germline segment, which might be a read error. The chain is built from TRBV6-2 or TRBV6-3 and TRBJ1-6; no firm D call. The CDR3 spans 15 residues. Germline V gives CDR1 MNHEY, CDR2 SVGEGT. DNA for the CDR3: TGTGCCAGCAGTCACTCGGAAATCGGCGGTTCACCCCTCCACTTT. Translated, it gives CASSHSEIGGSPLHF.

This clonotype is categorized as medium-sized. The chain has TRBV15 and TRBJ2-2; no definite D call. Germline CDR1 and CDR2: LNHNV and YYDKDF (reference sequence). V shed 1 base and J shed 7 bases, with 4 bases lying between them. The CDR3 is 12 residues long. CDR3 bases: TGTGCCACCAGCAGAGGGAACGGGGAGCTGTTTTTT. It translates to CATSRGNGELFF.

Points on this clonotype: A read error is possible here, since a much larger clone lies one base away. The chain has TRBV7-2 and TRBJ1-1; the D is unclear. This CDR3 has 13 amino acids. CDR1 is SGHTA and CDR2 is FQGNSA in the germline V gene. The CDR3, as DNA: TGTGCCGGCAGCTTGGAACTCAACACTGAAGCTTTCTTT. As protein: CAGSLELNTEAFF.

J is TRBJ2-7 and V is TRBV20-1; TRBD2 might be the D (5 bases). This CDR3 comprises 11 residues. V was shortened by 5 bases and J by 3 bases, with 8 bases between the two germline ends. CDR1 DFQATT and CDR2 SNEGSKA come from the germline V gene (reference sequence). Here the CDR3 reads CSALRGYEQYF. CDR3 sequence (DNA): TGCAGTGCTCTACGGGGCTACGAGCAGTACTTC.

This clonotype was recorded many times. V gene TRBV11-2 combines with J gene TRBJ1-2; D is uncertain. Per germline, CDR1 SGHAT and CDR2 FQNNGV. Trimming took off 2 bases at V and 4 bases at J, with 23 bases between the two ends. The CDR3 spans 18 residues. The DNA for the CDR3 is TGTGCCAGCAGCTTAATCTCTGCGGTCCCTGAACGGGGCTATGGCTACACCTTC. Encoded protein: CASSLISAVPERGYGYTF.

This sequence joins TRBV9 and TRBJ1-6; 8 bases match TRBD1. V was clipped by 2 bases and J by 9 bases; unmatched bases: 4. This CDR3 has 14 residues. Germline assignment: CDR1 SGDLS and CDR2 YYNGEE. The CDR3 loop reads CASSVGQGASPLHF. The CDR3, as DNA: TGTGCCAGCAGCGTTGGGCAGGGGGCTTCACCCCTCCACTTT.

This chain joins TRBV2 and TRBJ2-7; D is undetermined. The CDR3 runs 13 residues. V lost 7 bases and J lost 2, with 12 bases in between. Germline V lookup: CDR1 SNHLY, CDR2 FYNNEI. CDR3 sequence reads: CASTISQTYEQYF. The CDR3 DNA is TGTGCCAGCACTATCTCCCAGACCTACGAGCAGTACTTC. Complete variable domain (other parts from reference TRBV2 and TRBJ2-7): EPEVTQTPSHQVTQMGQEVILRCVPISNHLYFYWYRQILGQKVEFLVSFYNNEISEKSEIFDDQFSVERPDGSNFTLKIRSTKLEDSAMYFCASTISQTYEQYFGPGTRLTVT.

The rearrangement links TRBV10-3 to TRBJ1-3; D ambiguous. The CDR3 covers 13 residues. The V end was cut by 8 bases, the J end by 0 bases, with 8 bases between. CDR1 is ENHRY, CDR2 SYGVKD, per germline. CDR3 sequence reads: CAIAHGSGNTIYF. The CDR3 DNA is TGTGCCATCGCACATGGCTCTGGAAACACCATATATTTT.

The chain recombines TRBV20-1 with TRBJ2-5; 7 bases map to TRBD1. Germline V gives CDR1 DFQATT, CDR2 SNEGSKA (reference sequence). The length of the CDR3 is 15 residues. J lost 0 bases, V lost 1 base, and 5 bases had no gene match. In DNA form, the CDR3 reads TGCAGTGCTAGAGTTTCAGGGACAGACCAAGAGACCCAGTACTTC. This gives the protein CSARVSGTDQETQYF.

This clonotype is categorized as medium-sized. The CDR3 here is CASSLTSDYTF. The CDR3 region has the DNA TGTGCCAGCAGCCTTACATCAGACTACACCTTC. This chain connects TRBV11-2 to TRBJ1-2; D gene ambiguous. With 5 bases removed from V and 10 bases from J, the gap between germline ends came to 11 bases. This CDR3 has 11 residues. The germline CDR1 and CDR2 sequences are SGHAT and FQNNGV.

This clonotype was detected once. The chain is built from TRBV29-1 and TRBJ2-7; 9 bases are shared with TRBD2. CDR1 and CDR2 (germline): SQVTM, ANQGSEA. The CDR3 contains 15 residues. Unmatched junction bases numbered 7, after V lost 3 bases and J lost 1 base. As DNA, the CDR3 is TGCAGCGTTGAGACGGTAGCGGGAGTTTCCTACGAGCAGTACTTC. Translated, it gives CSVETVAGVSYEQYF.

The chain links TRBV7-9 to TRBJ2-7, with 11 bases matching TRBD2. CDR1 and CDR2 from the germline V gene are SEHNR and FQNEAQ (reference sequence). V was pared by 5 bases and J by 3 bases, with 12 bases of the junction left unmatched. This CDR3 has 17 amino acids. The CDR3 nucleotides are TGTGCCAGCAGCGCAATCACTAGCGGGAGTAGAGTCTACGAGCAGTACTTC. Translating it yields CASSAITSGSRVYEQYF.